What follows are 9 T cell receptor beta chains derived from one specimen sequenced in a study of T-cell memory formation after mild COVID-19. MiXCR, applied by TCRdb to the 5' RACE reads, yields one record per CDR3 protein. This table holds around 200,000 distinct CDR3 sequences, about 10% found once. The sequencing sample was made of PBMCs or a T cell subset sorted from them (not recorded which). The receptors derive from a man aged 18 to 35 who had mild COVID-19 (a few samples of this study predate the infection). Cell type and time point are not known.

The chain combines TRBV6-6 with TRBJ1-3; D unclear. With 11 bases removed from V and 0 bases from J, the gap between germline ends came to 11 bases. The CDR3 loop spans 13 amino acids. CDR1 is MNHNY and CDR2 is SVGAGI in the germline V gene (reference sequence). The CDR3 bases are TGTGCCGTCCGGCCCCTCTCTGGAAACACCATATATTTT. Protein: CAVRPLSGNTIYF.

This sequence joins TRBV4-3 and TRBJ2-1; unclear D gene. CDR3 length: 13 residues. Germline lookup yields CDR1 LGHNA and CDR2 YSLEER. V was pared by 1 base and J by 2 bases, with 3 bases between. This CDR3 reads CASSQGPYNEQFF. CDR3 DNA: TGCGCCAGCAGCCAAGGCCCCTACAATGAGCAGTTCTTC.

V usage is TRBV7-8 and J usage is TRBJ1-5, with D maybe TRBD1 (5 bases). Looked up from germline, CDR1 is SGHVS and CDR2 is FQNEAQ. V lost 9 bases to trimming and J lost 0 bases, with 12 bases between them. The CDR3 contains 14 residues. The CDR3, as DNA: TGTGCCAGTGGGGGGGAATATAGCAATCAGCCCCAGCATTTT. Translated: CASGGEYSNQPQHF.

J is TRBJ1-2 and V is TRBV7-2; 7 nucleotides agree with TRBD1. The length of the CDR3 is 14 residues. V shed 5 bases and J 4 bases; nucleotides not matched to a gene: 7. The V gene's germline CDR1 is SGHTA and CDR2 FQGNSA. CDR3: CASSRLGQPYGYTF. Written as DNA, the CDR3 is TGTGCCAGCAGCAGATTGGGACAGCCCTATGGCTACACCTTC.

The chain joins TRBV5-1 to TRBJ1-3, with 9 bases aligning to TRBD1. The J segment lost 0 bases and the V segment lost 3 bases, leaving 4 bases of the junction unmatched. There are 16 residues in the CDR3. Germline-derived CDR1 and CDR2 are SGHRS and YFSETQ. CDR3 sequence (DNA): TGCGCCAGCAGCTCGGGACAGGGCCTCTCTGGAAACACCATATATTTT. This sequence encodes CASSSGQGLSGNTIYF.

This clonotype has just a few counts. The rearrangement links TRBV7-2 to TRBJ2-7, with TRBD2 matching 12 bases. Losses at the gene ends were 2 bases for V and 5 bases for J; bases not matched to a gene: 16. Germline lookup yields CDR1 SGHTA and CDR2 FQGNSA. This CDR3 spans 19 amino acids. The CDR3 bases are TGTGCCAGCAGCTTAAGAACTAGCGGGGGGCGAGCTGGGACGCACGAGCAGTACTTC. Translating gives CASSLRTSGGRAGTHEQYF.

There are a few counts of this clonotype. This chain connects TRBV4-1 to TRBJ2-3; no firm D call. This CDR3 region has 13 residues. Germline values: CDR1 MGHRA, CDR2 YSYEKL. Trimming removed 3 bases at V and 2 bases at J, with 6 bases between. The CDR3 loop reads CASSHPNTDTQYF. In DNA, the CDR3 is TGCGCCAGCAGCCATCCTAACACAGATACGCAGTATTTT.

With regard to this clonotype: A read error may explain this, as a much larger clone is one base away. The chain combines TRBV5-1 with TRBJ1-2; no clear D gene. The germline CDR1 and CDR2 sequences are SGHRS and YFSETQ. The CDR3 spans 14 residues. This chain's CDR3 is CASRLALGYYGYTF. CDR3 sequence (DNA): TGCGCCAGCAGATTGGCCTTGGGGTACTATGGCTACACCTTC.

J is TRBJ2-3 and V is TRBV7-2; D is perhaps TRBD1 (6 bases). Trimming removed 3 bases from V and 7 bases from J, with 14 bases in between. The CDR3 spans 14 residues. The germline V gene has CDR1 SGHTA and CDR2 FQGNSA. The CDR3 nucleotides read TGTGCCAGCAGCTTCGACGCAGGGGTGAATACGCAGTATTTT. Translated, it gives CASSFDAGVNTQYF.